The 22 T cell receptor beta chains given below trace back to one sample, sequenced in a study of T cell repertoires in cytomegalovirus infection. TCRdb called the reads again in MiXCR, with one record for every CDR3 protein. The sample has about 310,000 distinct CDR3 sequences; around a quarter are singletons. For these receptors, no antigen is known. This sample comprised cultured PBMCs, obtained from culture after CMV antigen stimulation. The receptors were sampled from a human donor in good health (CMV status not recorded). Some clones in this sample may be carry-over from other donors' samples.

The V call is TRBV7-2, the J call TRBJ2-7, with 7 bases aligning to TRBD1. The CDR3 has 15 amino acids. Germline-derived CDR1 and CDR2 are SGHTA and FQGNSA. The ends lost 2 bases at V and 4 bases at J; junction bases unmatched: 8. CDR3 in amino acids: CASSLSSTGTYEQYF. The CDR3 coding sequence is TGTGCCAGCAGCTTAAGTTCGACAGGGACATACGAGCAGTACTTC.

This clonotype occurred a few times. J is TRBJ2-7 and V is TRBV27; 8 bases match TRBD1. The V gene's germline CDR1 is MNHEY and CDR2 SMNVEV (reference sequence). Trimming at V came to 0 bases and at J to 3 bases, leaving 1 base not matched to a gene. This CDR3 is built from 14 residues. CDR3: CASSLSTGGYEQYF. CDR3 sequence (DNA): TGTGCCAGCAGTTTATCAACAGGGGGCTACGAGCAGTACTTC.

This clonotype was detected ten times or more. The CDR3 sequence is CASSLVGQQTYGYTF. For the CDR3, the DNA is TGTGCCAGCAGCTTGGTTGGACAGCAAACCTATGGCTACACCTTC. The rearrangement joins TRBV5-6 to TRBJ1-2; possible D gene TRBD1, 6 bases. This CDR3 contains 15 residues. The V end was cut by 0 bases, the J end by 4 bases, with 13 bases between. The germline V gene has CDR1 SGHDT and CDR2 YYEEEE.

The V gene is TRBV7-2, the J gene TRBJ2-3, with TRBD1 as a possible D gene (6 bases). CDR1 and CDR2 (germline): SGHTA, FQGNSA. The V and J ends lost 5 bases and 0 bases respectively, with 12 bases between them. This CDR3 spans 15 amino acids. The CDR3 DNA reads TGTGCCAGCAGCCTCAGGGGCCTCAGCACAGATACGCAGTATTTT. This translates into CASSLRGLSTDTQYF.

This clonotype was seen repeatedly, ten times or more. The chain uses TRBV7-8 and TRBJ2-3, with 8 bases that match TRBD2. CDR1 and CDR2 (germline): SGHVS, FQNEAQ. V was clipped by 4 bases and J by 5 bases; unmatched bases: 11. The CDR3 is 16 amino acids. The CDR3 spells CASSSIGRALVDTQYF. CDR3 in DNA: TGTGCCAGCAGCTCAATCGGGAGGGCCCTAGTAGATACGCAGTATTTT.

V is TRBV5-1 and J is TRBJ1-2; the D is unclear. The V gene lost 0 bases and the J gene lost 8 bases, with 14 bases spanning the gap. The CDR3 sequence is 14 residues long. The V gene's germline CDR1 is SGHRS and CDR2 YFSETQ. The CDR3 here is CASSLAEASVGYTF. The DNA for the CDR3 is TGCGCCAGCAGCTTGGCCGAGGCGTCTGTGGGCTACACCTTC.

This clonotype was seen ten or more times. The rearrangement joins TRBV7-2 to TRBJ2-7, with 7 bases lining up with TRBD1. Germline CDR1 is SGHTA and CDR2 is FQGNSA. With 1 base clipped from V and 9 bases from J, the junction kept 6 bases outside the gene matches. The CDR3 is 13 residues long. CDR3 in DNA: TGTGCCAGCAGCTTAGACAGGGGATCTGGGCAGTACTTC. The encoded protein is CASSLDRGSGQYF.

In regard to this clonotype: Mismatch with germline at one junction end may stem from a read error. The gene calls are TRBV12-3 or TRBV12-4 and TRBJ1-5, with D uncertain. The CDR3 covers 14 residues. CDR3 sequence: CASRFGHGNQPQHF. DNA of the CDR3: TGTGCCAGCCGTTTTGGGCATGGCAATCAGCCCCAGCATTTT.

The gene calls are TRBV20-1 and TRBJ2-7; D remains unclear. The CDR3 runs 17 residues. Per the germline V gene, CDR1 is DFQATT and CDR2 is SNEGSKA (reference sequence). Trimming removed 4 bases from V and 0 bases from J, with 22 bases in between. The CDR3 nucleotides read TGCAGTGCTACAACGACCCCTACTATCGGCAGCTCCTACGAGCAGTACTTC. It is translated as CSATTTPTIGSSYEQYF.

The CDR3 region is CASSPREDRNTIYF. The CDR3, as DNA: TGTGCCAGCTCACCACGAGAGGACCGAAACACCATATATTTT. This chain connects TRBV18 to TRBJ1-3, with D unresolved. The germline CDR1 and CDR2 sequences are KGHSH and LQKENI. There are 14 residues in the CDR3. V was trimmed by 1 base and J by 5 bases, leaving 9 bases between them.

The table lists this clonotype with a count of one. The chain recombines TRBV4-3 with TRBJ2-3; D not certain. Germline loops: CDR1 LGHNA, CDR2 YSLEER. The CDR3 covers 13 residues. V was clipped by 0 bases and J by 4 bases, with 5 bases between them. CDR3 amino acids: CASSQEASDTQYF. The CDR3 DNA sequence: TGCGCCAGCAGCCAAGAAGCTTCAGATACGCAGTATTTT.

This clonotype was picked up many times. V gene TRBV7-3 combines with J gene TRBJ2-3, with D tentatively TRBD2 (7 bases). The germline V gene encodes CDR1 SGHTA and CDR2 FQGTGA. The V gene lost 2 bases and the J gene lost 4 bases, with 13 bases spanning the gap. This CDR3 has 15 amino acids. The CDR3 reads CASSLRGATPDTQYF. CDR3 bases: TGTGCCAGCAGCTTACGGGGGGCGACCCCAGATACGCAGTATTTT. Full variable domain (remainder filled in from reference TRBV7-3 and TRBJ2-3): GAGVSQTPSNKVTEKGKYVELRCDPISGHTALYWYRQSLGQGPEFLIYFQGTGAADDSGLPNDRFFAVRPEGSVSTLKIQRTERGDSAVYLCASSLRGATPDTQYFGPGTRLTVL.

The rearrangement joins TRBV20-1 to TRBJ2-1, with 9 nucleotides matching TRBD2. The CDR3 is 19 residues long. The V and J ends lost 0 bases and 0 bases, in that order; junction bases with no gene match: 12. Per germline, CDR1 DFQATT and CDR2 SNEGSKA (reference sequence). As DNA, the CDR3 is TGCAGTGCTAGAGATCATCCTAGCGGGGCACCCAGCTCCTACAATGAGCAGTTCTTC. It yields the protein CSARDHPSGAPSSYNEQFF.

This clonotype has a handful of counts. The rearrangement joins TRBV25-1 to TRBJ2-1; a weak D match, TRBD1 (6 bases). CDR3 size: 15 residues. Germline V lookup: CDR1 MGHDK, CDR2 SYGVNS. The V end lost 2 bases, the J end lost 0 bases, and 8 bases lay between the germline ends. CDR3 loop: CASSEGGYSYNEQFF. The CDR3 DNA is TGTGCCAGCAGTGAAGGGGGCTACTCCTACAATGAGCAGTTCTTC.

The rearrangement joins TRBV7-2 to TRBJ1-4; weak D call: TRBD1 (5 bases). From germline, CDR1 is SGHTA and CDR2 FQGNSA. Deletions cut 1 base from V and 6 bases from J, with 15 bases between. This CDR3 region has 16 residues. The CDR3 DNA follows: TGTGCCAGCAGCTTAGGATTGGGAGGGGCGCATGAAAAACTGTTTTTT. Its protein product is CASSLGLGGAHEKLFF.

This clonotype has only a few counts. The chain couples TRBV19 to TRBJ2-1; no firm D call. V lost 8 bases to trimming and J lost 7 bases, with 21 bases between them. Looked up from germline, CDR1 is LNHDA and CDR2 is SQIVND (reference sequence). The CDR3 runs to 15 residues. In nucleotides, the CDR3 is TGTGCCAGTCTTAGCCCCGGCGATGGCTTTAATGAGCAGTTCTTC. The encoded protein is CASLSPGDGFNEQFF.

This chain links TRBV6-2 or TRBV6-3 with TRBJ2-7; 7 nucleotides agree with TRBD1. V was clipped by 9 bases and J by 0 bases; unmatched bases: 2. The CDR3 is made up of 12 amino acids. The germline V gene encodes CDR1 MNHEY and CDR2 SVGEGT. As DNA, the CDR3 is TGTGCCAGTACAGGGGACTCCTACGAGCAGTACTTC. Protein sequence: CASTGDSYEQYF.

The rearrangement links TRBV7-8 to TRBJ1-1; 8 nucleotides match TRBD1. This CDR3 has 15 amino acids. Trimming at V came to 2 bases and at J to 4 bases, leaving 6 bases not matched to a gene. Germline V gene lookup returns CDR1 SGHVS and CDR2 FQNEAQ. CDR3 sequence: CASSLRTGQSTEAFF. CDR3 bases: TGTGCCAGCAGCTTACGGACAGGGCAGAGCACTGAAGCTTTCTTT. Together with reference TRBV7-8 and TRBJ1-1, the CDR3 gives the full variable domain: GAGVSQSPRYKVAKRGQDVALRCDPISGHVSLFWYQQALGQGPEFLTYFQNEAQLDKSGLPSDRFFAERPEGSVSTLKIQRTQQEDSAVYLCASSLRTGQSTEAFFGQGTRLTVV.

This chain links TRBV10-3 with TRBJ2-3; 7 positions match TRBD1. The CDR3 has 18 amino acids. V was pared by 0 bases and J by 0 bases, with 9 bases of the junction left unmatched. The germline V gene encodes CDR1 ENHRY and CDR2 SYGVKD. CDR3 loop: CAISESADRKYSTDTQYF. The CDR3 DNA sequence: TGTGCCATCAGTGAGTCCGCGGACAGGAAGTATAGCACAGATACGCAGTATTTT.

This clonotype was observed a single time. The rearrangement links TRBV28 to TRBJ2-1, with 9 bases identical to TRBD1. The trim removed 3 bases at V and 5 bases at J, leaving 5 bases unmatched. The CDR3 has 15 residues. CDR1 and CDR2 (germline): MDHEN, SYDVKM. The CDR3 bases are TGTGCCAGCAGTTTCCGGGACAGGGCGGACAATGAGCAGTTCTTC. Protein sequence: CASSFRDRADNEQFF.

The sample holds many counts of this clonotype. The chain links TRBV7-2 to TRBJ2-5; D tentatively reads TRBD1 or TRBD2 (5 bases each). This CDR3 spans 15 amino acids. Trimming shortened V by 1 base and J by 5 bases, and 14 bases separated the two germline ends. Germline CDR1 is SGHTA and CDR2 is FQGNSA. CDR3 amino acids: CASSLVGTGSETQYF. The DNA for the CDR3 is TGTGCCAGCAGCTTAGTCGGGACGGGAAGTGAGACCCAGTACTTC.

This chain uses TRBV28 with TRBJ1-2, with unresolved D. The CDR3 is 12 residues long. Trimming stripped 5 bases from V and 5 bases from J, with 9 bases between. Germline CDR1 is MDHEN and CDR2 is SYDVKM. The CDR3 sequence: CASSTGLYGYTF. The CDR3 nucleotides are TGTGCCAGCAGTACCGGGCTTTATGGCTACACCTTC.